This T cell receptor (beta chain) was recorded in a study of cytomegalovirus exposure and HLA in healthy donors. Study-wide results and caveats: In a later analysis, a missense DCLRE1C variant was linked to TCR beta V- and J-gene trimming. Earlier analysis yielded a pattern in which most TCR beta V segments were productive about 87% or about 30% of the time. HLA-A and HLA-B allele assignments for most subjects were reportedly predicted accurately using TCR beta sequences. Analysis was performed later, and it showed HLA-associated TCR beta chains to be more clonally expanded than equally common others.

Regarding this clone: Its antigen is unidentified.

13 Jbeta primers and 60 Vbeta primers were used for the PCR. Sequencing was performed with immunoSEQ multiplex PCR; in TCRdb, only in-frame clones are kept and a portion is missing. The data hold some 150,000 clones, with 64% observed a single time. This CDR3 spans 13 amino acids. Per the germline V gene, CDR1 is SGHRS and CDR2 is YFSETQ. Trimming took 3 bases from V and 8 from J; bases not matched to a gene: 7. The J gene is TRBJ1-2, the V gene TRBV5-1; 7 nucleotides agree with TRBD1. The sequenced sample consisted of PBMCs. The TCR comes from a woman in her twenties or thirties in good health and CMV-seropositive. As DNA, the CDR3 is TGCGCCAGCAGCTGGGACAGACCCTTAGGCTACACCTTC. This translates into CASSWDRPLGYTF. Complete variable domain (other parts from reference TRBV5-1 and TRBJ1-2): KAGVTQTPRYLIKTRGQQVTLSCSPISGHRSVSWYQQTPGQGLQFLFEYFSETQRNKGNFPGRFSGRQFSNSRSEMNVSTLELGDSALYLCASSWDRPLGYTFGSGTRLTVV.